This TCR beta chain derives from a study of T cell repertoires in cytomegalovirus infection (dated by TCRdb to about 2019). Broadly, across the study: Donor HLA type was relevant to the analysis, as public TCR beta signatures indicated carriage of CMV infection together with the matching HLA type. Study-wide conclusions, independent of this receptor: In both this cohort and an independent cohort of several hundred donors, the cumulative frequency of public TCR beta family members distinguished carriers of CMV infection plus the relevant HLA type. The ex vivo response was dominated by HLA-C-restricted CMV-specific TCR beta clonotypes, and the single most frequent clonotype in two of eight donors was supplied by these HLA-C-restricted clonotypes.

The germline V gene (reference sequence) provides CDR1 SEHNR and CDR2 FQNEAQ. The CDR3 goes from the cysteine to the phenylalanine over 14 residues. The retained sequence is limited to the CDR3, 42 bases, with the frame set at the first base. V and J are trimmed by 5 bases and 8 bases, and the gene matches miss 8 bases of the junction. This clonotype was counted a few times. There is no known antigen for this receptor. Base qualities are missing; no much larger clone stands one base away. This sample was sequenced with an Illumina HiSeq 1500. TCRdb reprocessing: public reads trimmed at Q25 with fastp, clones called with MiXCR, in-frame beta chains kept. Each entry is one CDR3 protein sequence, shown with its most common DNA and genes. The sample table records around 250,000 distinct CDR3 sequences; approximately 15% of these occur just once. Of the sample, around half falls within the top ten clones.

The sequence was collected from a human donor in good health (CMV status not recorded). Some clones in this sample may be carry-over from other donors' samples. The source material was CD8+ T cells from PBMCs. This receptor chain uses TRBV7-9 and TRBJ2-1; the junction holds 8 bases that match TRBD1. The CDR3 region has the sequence CASSPRGPSDEQFF. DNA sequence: TGTGCCAGCAGCCCCAGGGGGCCTTCTGATGAGCAGTTCTTC.